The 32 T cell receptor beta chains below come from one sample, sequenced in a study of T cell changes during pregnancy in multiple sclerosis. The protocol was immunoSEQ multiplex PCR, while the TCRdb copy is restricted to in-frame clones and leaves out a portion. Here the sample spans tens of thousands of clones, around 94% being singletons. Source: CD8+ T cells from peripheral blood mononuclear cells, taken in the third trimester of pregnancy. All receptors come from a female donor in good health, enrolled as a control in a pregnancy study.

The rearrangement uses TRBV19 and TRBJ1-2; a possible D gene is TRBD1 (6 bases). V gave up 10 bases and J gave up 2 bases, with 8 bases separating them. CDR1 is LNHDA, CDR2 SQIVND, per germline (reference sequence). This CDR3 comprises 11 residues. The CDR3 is CATGQNYGYTF. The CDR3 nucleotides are TGTGCCACCGGACAGAACTATGGCTACACCTTC.

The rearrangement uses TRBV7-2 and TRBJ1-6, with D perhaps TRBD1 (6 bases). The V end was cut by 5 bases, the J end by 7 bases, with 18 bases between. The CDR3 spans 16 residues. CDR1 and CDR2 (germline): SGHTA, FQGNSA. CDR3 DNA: TGTGCCAGCAGCGCCCGGGACAAAGGTTTGAATTCACCCCTCCACTTT. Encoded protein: CASSARDKGLNSPLHF.

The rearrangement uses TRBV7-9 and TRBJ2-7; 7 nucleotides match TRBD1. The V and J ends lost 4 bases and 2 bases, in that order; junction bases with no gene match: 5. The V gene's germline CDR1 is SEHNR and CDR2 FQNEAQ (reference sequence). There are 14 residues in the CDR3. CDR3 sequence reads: CASSSPGQPYEQYF. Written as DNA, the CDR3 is TGTGCCAGCAGCTCGCCGGGACAGCCCTACGAGCAGTACTTC.

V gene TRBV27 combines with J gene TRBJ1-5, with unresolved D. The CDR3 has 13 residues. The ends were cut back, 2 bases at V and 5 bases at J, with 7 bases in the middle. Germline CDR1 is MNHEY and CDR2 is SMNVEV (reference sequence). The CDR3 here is CASSLDGDQPQHF. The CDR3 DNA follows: TGTGCCAGCAGTTTAGACGGGGATCAGCCCCAGCATTTT.

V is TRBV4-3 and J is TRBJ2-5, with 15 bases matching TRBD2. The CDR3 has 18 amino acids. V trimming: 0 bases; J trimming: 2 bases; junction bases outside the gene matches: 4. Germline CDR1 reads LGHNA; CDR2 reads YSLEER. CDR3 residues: CASSQDGTSGGFQETQYF. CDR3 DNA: TGCGCCAGCAGCCAAGATGGGACTAGCGGGGGGTTTCAAGAGACCCAGTACTTC.

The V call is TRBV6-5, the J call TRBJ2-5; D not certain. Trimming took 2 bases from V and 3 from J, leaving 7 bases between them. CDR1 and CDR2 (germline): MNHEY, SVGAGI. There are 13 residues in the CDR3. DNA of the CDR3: TGTGCCAGCAGTTACACTCCTAAAGAGACCCAGTACTTC. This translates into CASSYTPKETQYF.

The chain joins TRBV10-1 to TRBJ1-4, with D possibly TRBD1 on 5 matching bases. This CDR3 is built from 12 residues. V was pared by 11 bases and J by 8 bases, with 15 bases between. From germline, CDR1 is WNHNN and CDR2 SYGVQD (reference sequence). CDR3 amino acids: CALGQGEEKLFF. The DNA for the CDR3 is TGCGCCCTGGGGCAGGGTGAGGAAAAACTGTTTTTT.

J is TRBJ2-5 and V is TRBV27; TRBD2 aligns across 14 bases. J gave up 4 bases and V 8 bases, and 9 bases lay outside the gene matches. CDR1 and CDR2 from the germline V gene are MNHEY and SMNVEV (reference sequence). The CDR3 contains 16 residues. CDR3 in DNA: TGTGCCAGCGGACCTGGGACTAGCGGGGGTGTAGAGACCCAGTACTTC. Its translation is CASGPGTSGGVETQYF.

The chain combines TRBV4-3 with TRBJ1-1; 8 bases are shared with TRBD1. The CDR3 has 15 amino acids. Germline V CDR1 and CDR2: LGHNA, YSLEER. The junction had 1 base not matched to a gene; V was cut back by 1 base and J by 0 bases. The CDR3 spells CASSQGTGMNTEAFF. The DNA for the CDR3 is TGCGCCAGCAGCCAAGGGACAGGGATGAACACTGAAGCTTTCTTT.

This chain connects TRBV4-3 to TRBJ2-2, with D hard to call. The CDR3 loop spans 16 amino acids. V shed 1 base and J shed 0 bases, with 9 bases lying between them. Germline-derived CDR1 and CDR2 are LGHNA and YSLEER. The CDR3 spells CASSQGSGSNTGELFF. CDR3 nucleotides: TGCGCCAGCAGCCAAGGCTCCGGGTCGAACACCGGGGAGCTGTTTTTT.

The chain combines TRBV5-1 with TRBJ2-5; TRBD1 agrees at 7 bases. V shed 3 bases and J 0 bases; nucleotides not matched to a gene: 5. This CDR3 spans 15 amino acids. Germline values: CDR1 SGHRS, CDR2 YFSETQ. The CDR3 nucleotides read TGCGCCAGCAGCTCGCCGGGACAGAACCAAGAGACCCAGTACTTC. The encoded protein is CASSSPGQNQETQYF.

DNA for the CDR3: TGTGCCTGGGGTCGGGCGGGGCTCACTGAAGCTTTCTTT. This codes for CAWGRAGLTEAFF. V usage is TRBV30 and J usage is TRBJ1-1, with D perhaps matching TRBD1 (5 bases). V dropped 5 bases and J dropped 4 bases, with 14 bases sitting between them. The CDR3 covers 13 residues. CDR1 is GTSNPN and CDR2 is SVGIG in the germline V gene (reference sequence).

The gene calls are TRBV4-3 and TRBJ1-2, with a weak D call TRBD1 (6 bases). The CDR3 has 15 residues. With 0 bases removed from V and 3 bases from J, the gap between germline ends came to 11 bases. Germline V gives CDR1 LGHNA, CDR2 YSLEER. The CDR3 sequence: CASSQDRGTYYGYTF. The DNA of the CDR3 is TGCGCCAGCAGCCAAGATCGAGGGACATACTATGGCTACACCTTC.

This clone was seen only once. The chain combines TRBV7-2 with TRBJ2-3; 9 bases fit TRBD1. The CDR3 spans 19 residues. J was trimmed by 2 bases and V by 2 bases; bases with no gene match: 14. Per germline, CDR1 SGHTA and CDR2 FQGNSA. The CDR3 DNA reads TGTGCCAGCAGCTTAATCGCCAGGGGACAGGGTTCTTACACAGATACGCAGTATTTT. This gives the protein CASSLIARGQGSYTDTQYF.

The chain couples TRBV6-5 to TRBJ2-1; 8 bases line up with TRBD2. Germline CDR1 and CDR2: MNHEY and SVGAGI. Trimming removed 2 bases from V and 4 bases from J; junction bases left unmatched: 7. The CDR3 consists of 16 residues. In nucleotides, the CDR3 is TGTGCCAGCAGTTACGAAGCGGGGGCCTTATACAATGAGCAGTTCTTC. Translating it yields CASSYEAGALYNEQFF.

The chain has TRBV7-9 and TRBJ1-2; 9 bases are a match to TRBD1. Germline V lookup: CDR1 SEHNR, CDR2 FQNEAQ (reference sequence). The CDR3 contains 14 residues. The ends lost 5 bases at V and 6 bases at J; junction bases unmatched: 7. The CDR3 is CASSESTGGDGYTF. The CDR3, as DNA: TGTGCCAGCAGCGAATCGACAGGGGGTGATGGCTACACCTTC.

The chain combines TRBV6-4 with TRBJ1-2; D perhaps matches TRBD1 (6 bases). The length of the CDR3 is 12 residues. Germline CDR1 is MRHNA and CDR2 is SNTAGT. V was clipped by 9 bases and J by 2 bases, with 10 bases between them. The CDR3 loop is CARRGGNYGYTF. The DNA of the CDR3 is TGTGCCAGAAGAGGGGGAAACTATGGCTACACCTTC.

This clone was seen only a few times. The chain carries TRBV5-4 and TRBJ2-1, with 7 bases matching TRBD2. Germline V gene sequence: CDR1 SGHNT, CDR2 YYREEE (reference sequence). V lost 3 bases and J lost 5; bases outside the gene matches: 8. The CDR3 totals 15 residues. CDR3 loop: CASSSSSGTDNEQFF. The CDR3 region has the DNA TGTGCCAGCAGCTCTTCTAGCGGAACCGACAATGAGCAGTTCTTC. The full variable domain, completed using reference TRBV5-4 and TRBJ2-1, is ETGVTQSPTHLIKTRGQQVTLRCSSQSGHNTVSWYQQALGQGPQFIFQYYREEENGRGNFPPRFSGLQFPNYSSELNVNALELDDSALYLCASSSSSGTDNEQFFGPGTRLTVL.

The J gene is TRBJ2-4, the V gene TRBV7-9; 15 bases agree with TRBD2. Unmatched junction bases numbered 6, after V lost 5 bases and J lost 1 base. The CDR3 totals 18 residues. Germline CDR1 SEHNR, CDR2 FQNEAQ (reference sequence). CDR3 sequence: CASSKGLAGGGAKNIQYF. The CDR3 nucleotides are TGTGCCAGCAGCAAGGGACTAGCGGGGGGAGGCGCCAAAAACATTCAGTACTTC.

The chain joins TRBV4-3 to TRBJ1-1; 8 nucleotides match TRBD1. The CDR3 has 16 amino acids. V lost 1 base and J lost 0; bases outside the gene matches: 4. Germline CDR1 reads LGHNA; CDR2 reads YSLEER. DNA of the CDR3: TGCGCCAGCAGCCAAGGTCGGACAGGGATGAACACTGAAGCTTTCTTT. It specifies CASSQGRTGMNTEAFF.

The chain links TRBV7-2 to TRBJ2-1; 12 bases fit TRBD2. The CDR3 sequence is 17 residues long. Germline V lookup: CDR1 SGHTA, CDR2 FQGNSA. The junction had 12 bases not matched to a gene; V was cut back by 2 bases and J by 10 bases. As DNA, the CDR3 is TGTGCCAGCAGCTTATCTCCTAGCGGGGGGGCGGATCAAGAGCAGTTCTTC. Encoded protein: CASSLSPSGGADQEQFF.

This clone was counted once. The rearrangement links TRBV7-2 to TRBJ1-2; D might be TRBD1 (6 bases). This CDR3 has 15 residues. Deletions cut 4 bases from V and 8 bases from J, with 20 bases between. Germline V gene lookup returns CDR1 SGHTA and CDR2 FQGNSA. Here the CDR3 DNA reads TGTGCCAGCAGCTCCGGGACACATGAGTTGGGGGGCTACACCTTC. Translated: CASSSGTHELGGYTF.

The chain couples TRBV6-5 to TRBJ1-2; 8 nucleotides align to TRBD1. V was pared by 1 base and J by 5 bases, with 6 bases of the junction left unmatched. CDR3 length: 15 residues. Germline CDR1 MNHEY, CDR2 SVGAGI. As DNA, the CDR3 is TGTGCCAGCAGTTACTTCGGGACAGGACTTTATGGCTACACCTTC. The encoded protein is CASSYFGTGLYGYTF.

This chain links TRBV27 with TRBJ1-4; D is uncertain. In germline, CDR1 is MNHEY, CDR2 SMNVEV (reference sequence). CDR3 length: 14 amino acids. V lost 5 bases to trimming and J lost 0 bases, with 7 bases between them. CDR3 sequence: CASSPEATNEKLFF. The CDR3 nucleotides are TGTGCCAGCAGTCCCGAGGCAACTAATGAAAAACTGTTTTTT.

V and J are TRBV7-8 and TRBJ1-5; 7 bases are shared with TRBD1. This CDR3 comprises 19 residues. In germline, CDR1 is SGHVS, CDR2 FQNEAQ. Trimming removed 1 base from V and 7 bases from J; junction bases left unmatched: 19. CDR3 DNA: TGTGCCAGCAGCTTAGTGGGCGGAGGGGGCCCCCCCTACCCCCAGCCCCAGCATTTT. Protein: CASSLVGGGGPPYPQPQHF.

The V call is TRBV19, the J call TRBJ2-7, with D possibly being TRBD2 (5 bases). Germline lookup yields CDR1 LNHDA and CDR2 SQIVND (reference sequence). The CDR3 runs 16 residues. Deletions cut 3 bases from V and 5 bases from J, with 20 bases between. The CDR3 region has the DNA TGTGCCAGTAGTATCTTCGGGGAACCATCCCAGAACGAGCAGTACTTC. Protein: CASSIFGEPSQNEQYF.

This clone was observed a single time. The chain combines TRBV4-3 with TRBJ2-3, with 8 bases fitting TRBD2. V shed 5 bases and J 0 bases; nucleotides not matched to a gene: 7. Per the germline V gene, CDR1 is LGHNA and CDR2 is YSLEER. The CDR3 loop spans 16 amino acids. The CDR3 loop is CASSTGGQSSTDTQYF. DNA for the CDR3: TGCGCCAGCAGCACGGGGGGGCAATCTAGCACAGATACGCAGTATTTT.

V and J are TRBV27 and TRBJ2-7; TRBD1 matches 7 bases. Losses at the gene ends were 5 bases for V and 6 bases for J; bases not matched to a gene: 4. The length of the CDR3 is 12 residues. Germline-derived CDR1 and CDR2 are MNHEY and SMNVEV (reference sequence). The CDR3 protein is CASSLTGAEQYF. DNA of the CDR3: TGTGCCAGCAGTCTAACAGGGGCCGAGCAGTACTTC.

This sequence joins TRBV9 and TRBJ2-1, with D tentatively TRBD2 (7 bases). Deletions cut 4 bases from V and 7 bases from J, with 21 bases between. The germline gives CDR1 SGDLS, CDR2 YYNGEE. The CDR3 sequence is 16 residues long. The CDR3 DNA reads TGTGCCAGCAGCCCCCTATGGGGGGGCGAAAAAAATGAGCAGTTCTTC. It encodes CASSPLWGGEKNEQFF.

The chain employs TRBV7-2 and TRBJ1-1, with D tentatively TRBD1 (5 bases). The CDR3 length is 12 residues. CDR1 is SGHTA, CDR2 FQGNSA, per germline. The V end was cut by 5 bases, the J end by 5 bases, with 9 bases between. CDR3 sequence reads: CASSGSGTEAFF. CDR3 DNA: TGTGCCAGCAGCGGATCAGGGACTGAAGCTTTCTTT.

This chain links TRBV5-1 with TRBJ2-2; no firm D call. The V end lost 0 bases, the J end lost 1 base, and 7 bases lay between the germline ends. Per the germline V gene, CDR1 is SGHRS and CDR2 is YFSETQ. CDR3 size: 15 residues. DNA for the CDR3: TGCGCCAGCAGCTTGGTCCCAGGGAACACCGGGGAGCTGTTTTTT. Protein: CASSLVPGNTGELFF.

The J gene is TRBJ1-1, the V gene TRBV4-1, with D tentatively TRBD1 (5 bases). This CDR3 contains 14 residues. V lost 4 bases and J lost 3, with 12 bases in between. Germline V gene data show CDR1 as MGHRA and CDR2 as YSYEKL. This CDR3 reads CASSRLGEDTEAFF. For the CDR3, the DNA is TGCGCCAGCAGCCGTCTAGGGGAAGACACTGAAGCTTTCTTT.